Below, 23 T cell receptor beta chains from the same sample are listed, as sequenced in a study of blood T cell repertoires in COVID-19. Repertoires were generated with immunoSEQ multiplex PCR, while TCRdb's copy carries only in-frame clones and drops some. The data contain hundreds of thousands of clones, around nine tenths of them singletons. Sequencing input: peripheral blood. All receptors come from a man between 65 and 85 years old with acute or convalescent COVID-19.

The chain links TRBV7-2 to TRBJ2-7, with 7 bases identical to TRBD1. The V gene end was trimmed by 2 bases and the J gene end by 0 bases; junction bases not matched to a gene: 4. Germline lookup yields CDR1 SGHTA and CDR2 FQGNSA. The CDR3 has 15 residues. CDR3 residues: CASSLWDSSSYEQYF. In DNA, the CDR3 is TGTGCCAGCAGCTTATGGGACAGCAGCTCCTACGAGCAGTACTTC.

The CDR3 protein is CATSDSDKGYYNEQFF. The CDR3 DNA reads TGTGCCACCAGTGATAGCGACAAGGGGTACTACAATGAGCAGTTCTTC. This chain joins TRBV24-1 and TRBJ2-1; maybe TRBD1 (5 bases). CDR1 KGHDR and CDR2 SFDVKD come from the germline V gene. The V end lost 3 bases, the J end lost 3 bases, and 14 bases lay between the germline ends. The length of the CDR3 is 16 residues.

The table lists this clone with a count of one. The chain joins TRBV5-4 to TRBJ2-3, with TRBD1 matching 9 bases. Germline CDR1 and CDR2: SGHNT and YYREEE (reference sequence). With 4 bases clipped from V and 5 bases from J, the junction kept 5 bases outside the gene matches. The CDR3 loop spans 14 amino acids. The CDR3: CASSPGTGQDTQYF. CDR3 nucleotides: TGTGCCAGCAGCCCGGGGACAGGGCAAGATACGCAGTATTTT.

This sequence joins TRBV27 and TRBJ2-3; 7 bases map to TRBD1. Germline loops: CDR1 MNHEY, CDR2 SMNVEV (reference sequence). This CDR3 is built from 16 residues. The V segment lost 3 bases and the J segment 0 bases; nucleotides outside the gene matches: 6. This chain's CDR3 is CASSLSGQASTDTQYF. As DNA, the CDR3 is TGTGCCAGCAGTTTGTCAGGACAGGCAAGCACAGATACGCAGTATTTT.

In DNA, the CDR3 is TGTGCCACCAGTGAGTGGACTAGCGGTAGCACAGATACGCAGTATTTT. This translates into CATSEWTSGSTDTQYF. V and J are TRBV24-1 and TRBJ2-3; 10 nucleotides line up with TRBD2. The CDR3 spans 16 residues. V lost 4 bases, J lost 0 bases, and 3 bases stayed unmatched. Germline V lookup: CDR1 KGHDR, CDR2 SFDVKD.

The chain couples TRBV7-2 to TRBJ1-2; 7 bases line up with TRBD1. The CDR3 runs to 14 residues. Germline CDR1 is SGHTA and CDR2 is FQGNSA. The trim removed 5 bases at V and 5 bases at J, leaving 8 bases unmatched. The CDR3 bases are TGTGCCAGCAGCCTTACAGGGGTGAGGTATGGCTACACCTTC. Translation: CASSLTGVRYGYTF.

This clone was found a few times. This sequence joins TRBV11-3 and TRBJ1-1, with 7 bases lining up with TRBD1. CDR3 length equals 15 residues. After removal of 5 bases from V and 4 bases from J, the junction contained 10 bases not matched to a gene. The germline CDR1 and CDR2 sequences are SGHNT and YENEEA. The CDR3 spells CASSPQGGEGTEAFF. CDR3 sequence (DNA): TGTGCCAGCAGCCCCCAGGGGGGTGAGGGCACTGAAGCTTTCTTT.

V and J are TRBV10-1 and TRBJ2-3, with TRBD2 matching 7 bases. Germline CDR1 WNHNN, CDR2 SYGVQD (reference sequence). The V and J ends lost 7 bases and 2 bases, in that order; junction bases with no gene match: 6. The CDR3 contains 14 residues. CDR3 loop: CASTRAGPTDTQYF. DNA of the CDR3: TGCGCCAGCACTCGAGCGGGACCCACAGATACGCAGTATTTT.

V and J are TRBV6-2 or TRBV6-3 and TRBJ2-1; tentatively, D is TRBD2 (5 bases). Germline lookup yields CDR1 MNHEY and CDR2 SVGEGT. The CDR3 runs to 13 residues. Between the trimmed V and J ends, which lost 2 bases and 9 bases, there was a span of 11 bases. The CDR3 DNA follows: TGTGCCAGCAGTTACGCAGAACGGGGTGAGCAGTTCTTC. This encodes CASSYAERGEQFF.

This chain connects TRBV2 to TRBJ2-7, with D hard to call. V lost 4 bases and J 6 bases, leaving 16 bases between the germline ends. Germline V gene lookup returns CDR1 SNHLY and CDR2 FYNNEI. This CDR3 has 14 amino acids. CDR3 protein: CASSVSPTVSEQYF. In DNA, the CDR3 is TGTGCCAGCAGTGTTTCCCCTACGGTGAGCGAGCAGTACTTC.

V and J are TRBV5-1 and TRBJ1-4; 10 positions agree with TRBD1. Per the germline V gene, CDR1 is SGHRS and CDR2 is YFSETQ. CDR3 length: 15 residues. The J segment lost 6 bases and the V segment lost 4 bases, leaving 6 bases of the junction unmatched. The CDR3 region has the DNA TGCGCCAGCAGCCCGCGGGGGACAGGGGATGAAAAACTGTTTTTT. Translation: CASSPRGTGDEKLFF. Full variable domain (rest looked up from reference TRBV5-1 and TRBJ1-4): KAGVTQTPRYLIKTRGQQVTLSCSPISGHRSVSWYQQTPGQGLQFLFEYFSETQRNKGNFPGRFSGRQFSNSRSEMNVSTLELGDSALYLCASSPRGTGDEKLFFGSGTQLSVL.

The chain has TRBV19 and TRBJ1-3; D possibly corresponds to TRBD1 (5 bases). Germline-derived CDR1 and CDR2 are LNHDA and SQIVND (reference sequence). Deletions cut 6 bases from V and 2 bases from J, with 20 bases between. This CDR3 is built from 17 residues. The CDR3, as DNA: TGTGCCAGTAGCCCGGGGGGACGGCCGCTCGCTGGAAACACCATATATTTT. Its translation is CASSPGGRPLAGNTIYF.

J is TRBJ2-3 and V is TRBV6-2 or TRBV6-3; 7 bases agree with TRBD1. V dropped 0 bases and J dropped 6; count of bases not matched to a gene: 9. Germline CDR1 reads MNHEY; CDR2 reads SVGEGT. The CDR3 has 16 residues. CDR3 sequence reads: CASSYSGQVSSDTQYF. In nucleotides, the CDR3 is TGTGCCAGCAGTTACTCCGGACAGGTCAGTTCGGATACGCAGTATTTT.

V is TRBV7-2 and J is TRBJ1-1; D unresolved. The CDR3 extends over 15 amino acids. Germline CDR1 reads SGHTA; CDR2 reads FQGNSA. Trimming took 5 bases from V and 4 from J, leaving 17 bases between them. CDR3 nucleotides: TGTGCCAGCAGCAAGAGTCAGGTACCCAGCACTGAAGCTTTCTTT. It translates to CASSKSQVPSTEAFF. The full variable domain, completed using reference TRBV7-2 and TRBJ1-1, is GAGVSQSPSNKVTEKGKDVELRCDPISGHTALYWYRQSLGQGLEFLIYFQGNSAPDKSGLPSDRFSAERTGGSVSTLTIQRTQQEDSAVYLCASSKSQVPSTEAFFGQGTRLTVV.

V gene TRBV7-8 combines with J gene TRBJ2-5, with 11 nucleotides matching TRBD2. The CDR3 is 15 residues long. With 7 bases clipped from V and 4 bases from J, the junction kept 8 bases outside the gene matches. Germline CDR1 and CDR2: SGHVS and FQNEAQ. CDR3 sequence reads: CASTDSGGALETQYF. For the CDR3, the DNA is TGTGCCAGCACCGATAGCGGGGGGGCCTTAGAGACCCAGTACTTC.

This chain links TRBV3-1 (or the pseudogene TRBV3-2) with TRBJ2-7; D unclear. The germline V and J ends were trimmed by 3 bases and 2 bases, with 20 bases remaining between them. The V gene's germline CDR1 is LGHDT and CDR2 YNNKEL (reference sequence). This CDR3 contains 17 residues. The CDR3 sequence: CASSHMSRLKHTYEQYF. The CDR3 bases are TGTGCCAGCAGCCATATGTCACGACTGAAACACACCTACGAGCAGTACTTC.

This sequence joins TRBV11-3 and TRBJ2-2; 11 bases fit TRBD2. The V and J ends lost 3 bases and 3 bases, in that order; junction bases with no gene match: 6. The CDR3 runs 17 residues. Looked up from germline, CDR1 is SGHNT and CDR2 is YENEEA. The CDR3 nucleotides read TGTGCCAGCAGCTTGGACACTAGCGGGGGATACACCGGGGAGCTGTTTTTT. This encodes CASSLDTSGGYTGELFF.

The chain uses TRBV15 and TRBJ2-5, with D possibly being TRBD1 (5 bases). Germline CDR1 reads LNHNV; CDR2 reads YYDKDF (reference sequence). V lost 1 base to trimming and J lost 5 bases, with 11 bases between them. This CDR3 comprises 14 residues. CDR3 sequence reads: CATSRGTTRETQYF. The CDR3 DNA is TGTGCCACCAGCAGAGGGACAACGCGGGAGACCCAGTACTTC.

The chain recombines TRBV4-1 with TRBJ2-2; 8 bases align to TRBD1. After removal of 4 bases from V and 2 bases from J, the junction contained 6 bases not matched to a gene. The CDR3 has 16 amino acids. CDR1 is MGHRA, CDR2 YSYEKL, per germline. As DNA, the CDR3 is TGCGCCAGCAGCCTGGTGACAGGGGCTAACACCGGGGAGCTGTTTTTT. Encoded protein: CASSLVTGANTGELFF.

The chain links TRBV5-4 to TRBJ2-1; TRBD2 agrees at 12 bases. From germline, CDR1 is SGHNT and CDR2 YYREEE (reference sequence). J was trimmed by 7 bases and V by 0 bases; bases with no gene match: 2. The CDR3 consists of 15 residues. The CDR3 sequence: CASSLDTSGRNEQFF. The CDR3 bases are TGTGCCAGCAGCTTGGATACTAGCGGGAGGAATGAGCAGTTCTTC. The whole variable domain, filled in from reference TRBV5-4 and TRBJ2-1, reads ETGVTQSPTHLIKTRGQQVTLRCSSQSGHNTVSWYQQALGQGPQFIFQYYREEENGRGNFPPRFSGLQFPNYSSELNVNALELDDSALYLCASSLDTSGRNEQFFGPGTRLTVL.

The chain recombines TRBV28 with TRBJ1-2, with 8 bases fitting TRBD1. V shed 4 bases, J shed 8 bases, and the junction held 12 bases outside the gene matches. CDR1 is MDHEN, CDR2 SYDVKM, per germline. The CDR3 sequence is 15 residues long. CDR3 sequence reads: CASSSPGQALYGYTF. CDR3 DNA sequence: TGTGCCAGCAGTTCCCCGGGACAGGCCTTGTACGGCTACACCTTC.

The rearrangement uses TRBV18 and TRBJ2-1, with 7 bases matching TRBD2. The CDR3 is made up of 16 amino acids. The germline V gene has CDR1 KGHSH and CDR2 LQKENI. Trimming at V came to 2 bases and at J to 3 bases, leaving 7 bases not matched to a gene. The CDR3 DNA follows: TGTGCCAGCTCACCAGGGAACGGGGGGTACTACAATGAGCAGTTCTTC. It specifies CASSPGNGGYYNEQFF.

This clone was found a few times. The rearrangement joins TRBV13 to TRBJ1-3; maybe TRBD1 (5 bases). Germline CDR1 and CDR2: PRHDT and FYEKMQ (reference sequence). The CDR3 loop spans 16 amino acids. V lost 3 bases, J lost 0 bases, and 12 bases lay in between. The CDR3 DNA is TGTGCCAGCAGCTTCCGATACAGGAGCTCTGGAAACACCATATATTTT. It is translated as CASSFRYRSSGNTIYF.